One and the same sample provided the 8 T cell receptor beta chains below, sequenced in a study of human T cells and chemical hapten exposure. TCRdb fed the RACE reads into MiXCR, producing one record per CDR3 protein. The table shows about 260,000 distinct CDR3 sequences, with about 8.6% occurring only once. The time point denotes: pre-sensitization, week 0. Treatment indicated: therapeutic diphenylcyclopropenone sensitization with weekly scalp DPC. Sequenced here: whole blood, sampled in connection with sensitization to the hapten diphenylcyclopropenone (DPC). Receptor source: a woman aged 40 to 50 with alopecia areata. Some clones in this sample may be carry-over from other donors' samples.

This clonotype turned up a few times. The rearrangement uses TRBV4-1 and TRBJ2-3; no firm D call. The CDR3 has 12 amino acids. V was trimmed by 5 bases and J by 3 bases, leaving 6 bases between them. CDR1 MGHRA and CDR2 YSYEKL come from the germline V gene. The CDR3 here is CASSGMTDTQYF. CDR3 coding DNA: TGCGCCAGCAGCGGGATGACAGATACGCAGTATTTT.

This clonotype was seen only a few times. The chain uses TRBV11-3 and TRBJ2-2; 12 positions match TRBD2. This CDR3 has 18 residues. V was clipped by 5 bases and J by 3 bases; unmatched bases: 10. Germline V gene sequence: CDR1 SGHNT, CDR2 YENEEA. The CDR3 spells CASSGRLAGGPDTGELFF. The CDR3 region has the DNA TGTGCCAGCAGCGGCCGGCTAGCGGGAGGGCCTGACACCGGGGAGCTGTTTTTT.

This clonotype was detected many times. V usage is TRBV12-3 or TRBV12-4 and J usage is TRBJ1-6, with a weak D call TRBD1 (5 bases). V shed 5 bases and J shed 6 bases, with 14 bases lying between them. The CDR3 length is 15 residues. CDR3 DNA: TGTGCCAGCAGTCCCCCAGGGTGGCTTAATTCACCCCTCCACTTT. The encoded protein is CASSPPGWLNSPLHF.

V gene TRBV30 combines with J gene TRBJ2-5; D gene unclear. V lost 3 bases, J lost 1 base, and 9 bases lay in between. The CDR3 sequence is 13 residues long. Germline loops: CDR1 GTSNPN, CDR2 SVGIG (reference sequence). CDR3 loop: CAWSRHLQETQYF. CDR3 coding DNA: TGTGCCTGGAGCCGACACCTCCAAGAGACCCAGTACTTC.

The V call is TRBV12-3 or TRBV12-4, the J call TRBJ2-1; 9 nucleotides agree with TRBD2. V dropped 3 bases and J dropped 9; count of bases not matched to a gene: 6. The CDR3 runs to 14 residues. The CDR3 nucleotides read TGTGCCAGCAGTTTCCTTACTAGCGGGTCTGAGCAGTTCTTC. Translation gives CASSFLTSGSEQFF.

The gene calls are TRBV9 and TRBJ2-5; D unclear. Germline V gene sequence: CDR1 SGDLS, CDR2 YYNGEE. Trimming removed 6 bases from V and 3 bases from J, with 3 bases in between. The CDR3 sequence is 10 residues long. The CDR3 region is CASTEETQYF. DNA for the CDR3: TGTGCCAGCACCGAAGAGACCCAGTACTTC.

This clonotype was found a few times. V and J are TRBV4-3 and TRBJ2-1; D is possibly TRBD1 or TRBD2 (6 bases each). This CDR3 is built from 15 residues. Germline V gene sequence: CDR1 LGHNA, CDR2 YSLEER. V lost 1 base to trimming and J lost 4 bases, with 11 bases between them. The chain's CDR3 is CASSQGGRGYNEQFF. The CDR3 coding sequence is TGCGCCAGCAGCCAAGGGGGGCGGGGATACAATGAGCAGTTCTTC.

There are a few counts of this clonotype. The rearrangement links TRBV6-6 to TRBJ2-1, with D possibly TRBD1 on 6 matching bases. Trimming removed 4 bases from V and 6 bases from J, with 13 bases in between. Germline V gene sequence: CDR1 MNHNY, CDR2 SVGAGI (reference sequence). The CDR3 contains 14 residues. In nucleotides, the CDR3 is TGTGCCAGCAGTTCCAGGACAGCCCCCAATGAGCAGTTCTTC. It specifies CASSSRTAPNEQFF.